Each of the 20 T cell receptor beta chains below was sequenced from the same sample in a study of blood T cell repertoires in COVID-19. Method: immunoSEQ multiplex PCR; TCRdb's copy keeps in-frame clones and lacks some. The sample has under 250,000 clones; roughly 85% are singletons. The sequenced sample consisted of PBMCs or T cells enriched from blood (not recorded which). These receptors all come from a woman between 50 and 59 years old who had been exposed to COVID-19.

As to this clone: A read error may account for a junction end that differs from germline. The chain carries TRBV18 and TRBJ1-1; 10 bases line up with TRBD1. The CDR3 loop spans 16 amino acids. Germline V CDR1 and CDR2: KGHSH, LQKENI. CDR3 amino acids: CASLPRRTGGNTEAFF. The CDR3 region has the DNA TGTGCCAGCTTACCACGGCGGACAGGGGGAAACACTGAAGCTTTCTTT.

This chain connects TRBV5-1 to TRBJ2-5; possible D gene TRBD2, 7 bases. The V gene's germline CDR1 is SGHRS and CDR2 YFSETQ. Trimming pared 1 base from V and 4 bases from J, leaving 11 bases between. CDR3 length: 14 residues. The CDR3 bases are TGCGCCAGCAGCTTGAGGGGGGGCGTAGAGACCCAGTACTTC. Protein product: CASSLRGGVETQYF.

The V gene is TRBV6-6, the J gene TRBJ1-2; TRBD1 aligns across 8 bases. This CDR3 is built from 14 residues. Germline V lookup: CDR1 MNHNY, CDR2 SVGAGI (reference sequence). After removal of 6 bases from V and 5 bases from J, the junction contained 8 bases not matched to a gene. The CDR3: CASRTDRGGYGYTF. In DNA, the CDR3 is TGTGCCAGCAGGACCGACAGGGGTGGATATGGCTACACCTTC.

Notes on this clone: At one of its ends the junction is not consistent with the germline gene, which may arise from a read error. The chain joins TRBV10-3 to TRBJ1-1; unclear D gene. The germline gives CDR1 ENHRY, CDR2 SYGVKD. The CDR3 runs to 14 residues. The CDR3 coding sequence is TGTGCCATCAGTGAGTCGACAAGGCCCCCCCAGTTCGGATTT. This gives the protein CAISESTRPPQFGF.

The V gene is TRBV10-3, the J gene TRBJ2-1, with 11 bases aligning to TRBD1. From germline, CDR1 is ENHRY and CDR2 SYGVKD. The CDR3 spans 15 residues. V shed 6 bases and J 4 bases; nucleotides not matched to a gene: 5. The CDR3 sequence is CAISLRDRGYNEQFF. The CDR3 DNA is TGTGCCATCAGCCTCCGGGACAGGGGGTACAATGAGCAGTTCTTC.

The chain carries TRBV6-5 and TRBJ2-5; D might be TRBD2 (6 bases). Trimming cost V 6 bases and J 4 bases, with 15 bases left between them. Germline V gives CDR1 MNHEY, CDR2 SVGAGI. This CDR3 contains 14 residues. The CDR3 reads CASSDWGDIETQYF. The CDR3 coding sequence is TGTGCCAGCAGCGACTGGGGGGATATAGAGACCCAGTACTTC.

V gene TRBV7-3 combines with J gene TRBJ1-1, with TRBD1 matching 7 bases. V shed 2 bases and J 1 base; nucleotides not matched to a gene: 10. Germline V CDR1 and CDR2: SGHTA, FQGTGA. The CDR3 sequence is 17 residues long. The CDR3 DNA reads TGTGCCAGCAGCTTATTAGGGGGCCCTAAGCCGAACACTGAAGCTTTCTTT. Its translation is CASSLLGGPKPNTEAFF.

In this sample, this clone turned up once. The rearrangement links TRBV19 to TRBJ2-1; TRBD2 matches 8 bases. The CDR3 runs 15 residues. Germline V gene sequence: CDR1 LNHDA, CDR2 SQIVND (reference sequence). V trimming: 5 bases; J trimming: 6 bases; junction bases outside the gene matches: 9. This CDR3 is CASSPLPGLGNEQFF. The DNA for the CDR3 is TGTGCCAGTAGTCCCCTCCCGGGACTAGGCAATGAGCAGTTCTTC.

The chain links TRBV18 to TRBJ1-1; D is possibly TRBD1 (6 bases). The CDR3 runs 14 residues. The germline V and J ends were trimmed by 0 bases and 5 bases, with 10 bases remaining between them. CDR1 is KGHSH, CDR2 LQKENI, per germline. The CDR3 is CASSPPTGRTEAFF. CDR3 nucleotide sequence: TGTGCCAGCTCACCACCAACAGGGCGAACTGAAGCTTTCTTT.

The rearrangement joins TRBV10-1 to TRBJ2-1; tentatively, D is TRBD2 (6 bases). Germline CDR1 WNHNN, CDR2 SYGVQD (reference sequence). The CDR3 totals 16 residues. The V gene lost 2 bases and the J gene lost 8 bases, with 19 bases spanning the gap. The CDR3 bases are TGCGCCAGCAGTGAGATCGTAGGACGGTCGGGGGATGAGCAGTTCTTC. It translates to CASSEIVGRSGDEQFF.

This clone appeared once. The gene calls are TRBV6-2 or TRBV6-3 and TRBJ2-5, with a weak D call TRBD2 (5 bases). This CDR3 contains 16 residues. V was pared by 0 bases and J by 1 base, with 12 bases between. The germline V gene has CDR1 MNHEY and CDR2 SVGEGT. CDR3 bases: TGTGCCAGCAGTTACTCGGAGGTGGACTTCCAAGAGACCCAGTACTTC. It codes for CASSYSEVDFQETQYF.

The chain is built from TRBV2 and TRBJ1-1, with 7 positions matching TRBD1. Germline CDR1 SNHLY, CDR2 FYNNEI. This CDR3 spans 14 amino acids. With V trimmed by 3 bases and J by 3 bases, 4 bases remained unmatched. CDR3 in amino acids: CASSDPTGDTEAFF. The CDR3 DNA sequence: TGTGCCAGCAGTGACCCCACAGGGGACACTGAAGCTTTCTTT. The variable domain in full, with the rest retrieved from reference TRBV2 and TRBJ1-1, is EPEVTQTPSHQVTQMGQEVILRCVPISNHLYFYWYRQILGQKVEFLVSFYNNEISEKSEIFDDQFSVERPDGSNFTLKIRSTKLEDSAMYFCASSDPTGDTEAFFGQGTRLTVV.

This chain joins TRBV24-1 and TRBJ2-7; 7 positions match TRBD1. CDR3 length: 13 amino acids. V was pared by 7 bases and J by 0 bases, with 2 bases of the junction left unmatched. Germline V gives CDR1 KGHDR, CDR2 SFDVKD. The CDR3 spells CATSQGVSYEQYF. CDR3 bases: TGTGCCACCAGCCAGGGGGTCTCCTACGAGCAGTACTTC.

This chain joins TRBV2 and TRBJ1-5; TRBD1 might be the D (6 bases). The germline V gene has CDR1 SNHLY and CDR2 FYNNEI. This CDR3 contains 14 residues. V lost 7 bases and J 6 bases, leaving 16 bases between the germline ends. The CDR3 spells CASIQDRAVQPQHF. The CDR3 nucleotides are TGTGCCAGCATCCAGGACAGAGCCGTTCAGCCCCAGCATTTT. The full variable domain, its missing parts supplied by reference TRBV2 and TRBJ1-5, is EPEVTQTPSHQVTQMGQEVILRCVPISNHLYFYWYRQILGQKVEFLVSFYNNEISEKSEIFDDQFSVERPDGSNFTLKIRSTKLEDSAMYFCASIQDRAVQPQHFGDGTRLSIL.

The rearrangement joins TRBV2 to TRBJ1-1; no reliable D call. Per germline, CDR1 SNHLY and CDR2 FYNNEI. The CDR3 extends over 13 amino acids. The V and J ends lost 5 bases and 6 bases respectively, with 13 bases between them. This chain's CDR3 is CASSSPGEAEAFF. The CDR3 region has the DNA TGTGCCAGCAGTAGTCCGGGTGAGGCTGAAGCTTTCTTT.

The V call is TRBV5-5, the J call TRBJ2-7; tentatively, D is TRBD2 (7 bases). This CDR3 is 14 amino acids long. The V end lost 0 bases, the J end lost 2 bases, and 9 bases lay between the germline ends. Germline V gives CDR1 SGHKS, CDR2 YYEKEE (reference sequence). The CDR3 sequence: CASSLVGGPYEQYF. The CDR3 DNA is TGTGCCAGCAGCTTGGTCGGGGGGCCCTACGAGCAGTACTTC.

This sequence joins TRBV20-1 and TRBJ1-3; possible D gene TRBD1, 6 bases. CDR1 and CDR2 (germline): DFQATT, SNEGSKA (reference sequence). V was pared by 3 bases and J by 4 bases, with 10 bases between. The CDR3 runs to 13 residues. CDR3 sequence: CSASPGQGNTIYF. The DNA for the CDR3 is TGCAGTGCTAGTCCCGGACAGGGAAACACCATATATTTT.

This chain uses TRBV19 with TRBJ1-2, with D tentatively TRBD1 (5 bases). The germline gives CDR1 LNHDA, CDR2 SQIVND (reference sequence). Trimming removed 4 bases at V and 3 bases at J, with 12 bases between. This CDR3 is 14 amino acids long. This chain's CDR3 is CASSNGAAHYGYTF. The CDR3, as DNA: TGTGCCAGTAGTAATGGGGCCGCTCACTATGGCTACACCTTC.

The rearrangement links TRBV5-1 to TRBJ2-6, with D possibly being TRBD1 (6 bases). The germline V gene encodes CDR1 SGHRS and CDR2 YFSETQ. V was cut by 0 bases and J by 4 bases, with 11 bases left in between. The CDR3 sequence is 16 residues long. The CDR3 nucleotides are TGCGCCAGCAGCTTGGTTACAGGGACCGGGGCCAACGTCCTGACTTTC. This translates into CASSLVTGTGANVLTF. Looking up the rest from reference TRBV5-1 and TRBJ2-6 gives the full variable domain: KAGVTQTPRYLIKTRGQQVTLSCSPISGHRSVSWYQQTPGQGLQFLFEYFSETQRNKGNFPGRFSGRQFSNSRSEMNVSTLELGDSALYLCASSLVTGTGANVLTFGAGSRLTVL.

The chain couples TRBV18 to TRBJ2-2; a possible D gene is TRBD1 (5 bases). Trimming removed 6 bases at V and 0 bases at J, with 8 bases between. Germline V gene sequence: CDR1 KGHSH, CDR2 LQKENI. The CDR3 is 14 residues long. The CDR3 here is CASSPTANTGELFF. The CDR3 region has the DNA TGTGCCAGCTCTCCGACAGCGAACACCGGGGAGCTGTTTTTT.